This T cell receptor (beta chain) appears in the sequencing data of a study of T cell repertoires in cytomegalovirus infection. This clonotype was seen many times. Its specificity is not known. Using its own MiXCR run on the reads, TCRdb lists one record per CDR3 protein. The sample holds a few hundred thousand distinct CDR3 sequences; 12% to 15% are singletons and the top ten take 8.5% to 9%. Findings and limits, study-wide: Within the response measured ex vivo, HLA-C-restricted CMV-specific TCR beta clonotypes were dominant.

V lost 1 base, J lost 0 bases, and 6 bases lay in between. CDR1 MNHNS and CDR2 SASEGT come from the germline V gene. The CDR3 sequence is 14 residues long. The chain employs TRBV6-1 and TRBJ1-1; D is ambiguous. The source is a human donor in good health (CMV status not recorded). Some clones in this sample may be carry-over from other donors' samples. The sample consisted of PBMCs. DNA for the CDR3: TGTGCCAGCAGTGAAGGGGTTATGAACACTGAAGCTTTCTTT. Its translation is CASSEGVMNTEAFF.